The clone carrying this TCR beta chain was observed a few times. Germline V gene lookup returns CDR1 LGHDT and CDR2 YNNKEL (reference sequence). The CDR3 is 14 amino acids. V gave up 6 bases and J gave up 4 bases; unmatched junction bases: 8. This sample stems from a study of blood T cell repertoires in COVID-19. About the research overall: Italy, Spain and the United States were the sources of the convalescent and acute COVID-19 samples. Sample material is recorded as cDNA or gDNA derived from T cells, B-cell-depleted T cells, or PBMCs.

As handled by the study authors: It was from reference gene primer amplification that nucleated cell counts were estimated. Sequenced by immunoSEQ multiplex PCR; TCRdb stores in-frame clones only, minus some. V, J and clone size derive from that table, while D and trimming were established from the DNA sequence. The sample records about 120,000 clones, about 80% being singletons. The sequenced material came from peripheral blood. The chain couples TRBV3-1 (or the pseudogene TRBV3-2) to TRBJ1-2; 7 bases agree with TRBD1. This clonotype originated in a woman older than 75 with acute or convalescent COVID-19. CDR3 in amino acids: CASRRQGLFYGYTF. Here the CDR3 DNA reads TGTGCCAGCAGACGACAGGGCCTTTTCTATGGCTACACCTTC.